The present T cell receptor (beta chain) was sequenced within a study of cytomegalovirus exposure and HLA in healthy donors. Study overall: Drawn from HLA-typed donors, around 85 million unique TCRs were held in an early data release. Study results and limitations: There were about 160 TCR beta chains listed as cytomegalovirus-associated. TCR beta V- and J-gene trimming, according to a later analysis, was linked to a missense DCLRE1C variant.

In the case of this clone: Its specificity is unknown.

13 Jbeta primers and 60 Vbeta primers were used for the PCR. Produced via immunoSEQ multiplex PCR; TCRdb's table is partial and in-frame only. This sample has 150,000 or so clones, with more than 75% found just once. The source material was PBMCs. The TCR originated in a man aged 30-40 years in good health and CMV-seropositive.

The CDR3 loop is CASTGLVAGGVLDNEQFF. The CDR3 region has the DNA TGTGCCAGCACCGGGCTTGTTGCGGGAGGGGTTTTGGACAATGAGCAGTTCTTC. The V gene is TRBV5-6, the J gene TRBJ2-1; 9 bases align to TRBD2. J lost 5 bases, V lost 6 bases, and 18 bases had no gene match. Germline V CDR1 and CDR2: SGHDT, YYEEEE. The CDR3 totals 18 residues. The full variable domain, completed using reference TRBV5-6 and TRBJ2-1, is DAGVTQSPTHLIKTRGQQVTLRCSPKSGHDTVSWYQQALGQGPQFIFQYYEEEERQRGNFPDRFSGHQFPNYSSELNVNALLLGDSALYLCASTGLVAGGVLDNEQFFGPGTRLTVL.